This T cell receptor (beta chain) was retrieved from a study of T cells in Graves' hyperthyroidism and ophthalmopathy. The CDR3 covers 14 residues. The germline V and J ends were trimmed by 5 bases and 4 bases, with 18 bases remaining between them. CDR1 DFQATT and CDR2 SNEGSKA come from the germline V gene (reference sequence). This clonotype appeared many times. TCR beta CDR3 regions were amplified from RNA transcripts. TCR CDR3 underwent first-round RT-PCR with the HTBI primer set. TCRdb redid the calling of the multiplex PCR reads with MiXCR, one entry per CDR3 protein. The table includes more than 300,000 distinct CDR3 sequences, about 15% detected once.

Sequencing was carried out using blood. The rearrangement joins TRBV20-1 to TRBJ2-7; no clear D. The source of this sequence is a woman younger than 45 with Graves' ophthalmopathy. The CDR3 loop reads CSAPPTYRLYEQYF. The CDR3 coding sequence is TGCAGTGCTCCACCGACTTACCGATTGTACGAGCAGTACTTC.